This TCR beta chain was identified during a study of T cell clonotyping in hematopoietic cell transplantation. Study results and limitations: CD4 and CD8 repertoire contributions could not be separated without sorting.

Recipients were bled about 28 days pretransplant and at posttransplant days 30, 100, 180. TCRdb keeps only in-frame clones here, not all; method: immunoSEQ multiplex PCR. The sample has 1,500 to 2,000 clones; about 90% are singletons. Germline CDR1 reads SGHDT; CDR2 reads YYEEEE. The V end lost 0 bases, the J end lost 4 bases, and 5 bases lay between the germline ends. The CDR3 runs to 14 residues. On this clone itself: Its antigen is currently unknown.

Sequences were derived from peripheral blood mononuclear cells, sampled 30 days after allogeneic stem cell transplant. The V and J genes are TRBV5-6 and TRBJ1-6; D ambiguous. The clonotype comes from a female patient between 50 and 60 years old who had an allogeneic stem cell transplant from a related donor, so the T cells may come from the graft donor. Some clones in this sample may be carry-over from other donors' samples. The CDR3 nucleotides are TGTGCCAGCAGCTTGGAAGGGTATAATTCACCCCTCCACTTT. This encodes CASSLEGYNSPLHF.